Included here is one T cell receptor beta chain sequence, with context. What it binds is not known. Other DNA sequences in this sample translate to the same CDR3. Trimming removed 3 bases from V and 1 base from J, with 10 bases in between. CDR1 is KGHSH, CDR2 LQKENI, per germline. This CDR3 is built from 15 residues. The assay was immunoSEQ multiplex PCR, and TCRdb's table has in-frame clones only and misses some. The top ten clones hold 0.36% of a sample with approximately 2.5 million clones, 90% to 95% of them seen once. The sample originates from a study of shared clonotypes between healthy human individuals. Study outcomes and limitations: The sharing of 5% to 6.5% of naive CD4 clonotypes was seen across a handful of donors.

This clonotype originated in a man younger than 35 in good health. Some clones in this sample may be carry-over from other donors' samples. Material: naive CD4+ T cells from PBMCs. The sample's subset: CD45RA+ positively selected. The chain recombines TRBV18 with TRBJ2-1, with D perhaps matching TRBD1 (6 bases). CDR3 nucleotide sequence: TGTGCCAGCTCACCCGACAGGTCTTCCTACAATGAGCAGTTCTTC. Translation gives CASSPDRSSYNEQFF.